The 28 T cell receptor beta chains presented below share a single source sample, sequenced in a study of T cell responses to AZD1222 COVID-19 vaccine. Here immunoSEQ multiplex PCR was the method, and the copy in TCRdb shows in-frame clones only, minus some. The sample has 50,000 to 60,000 clones, about 80% seen once. The sample in question was peripheral blood, obtained 28 days after the second AZD1222 dose. The receptor set was obtained from an adult who received the AZD1222 COVID-19 vaccine.

J is TRBJ2-2 and V is TRBV14, with D possibly TRBD2 on 7 matching bases. The CDR3 loop spans 16 amino acids. Germline V gives CDR1 SGHDN, CDR2 FVKESK. Trimming took off 4 bases at V and 2 bases at J, with 14 bases between the two ends. The CDR3 loop reads CASSLFSGTNTGELFF. The DNA for the CDR3 is TGTGCCAGCAGCCTCTTCAGCGGGACAAACACCGGGGAGCTGTTTTTT.

The chain is built from TRBV5-4 and TRBJ1-1; no firm D call. Trimming removed 4 bases from V and 1 base from J, with 17 bases in between. The germline CDR1 and CDR2 sequences are SGHNT and YYREEE (reference sequence). The CDR3 runs 16 residues. In DNA, the CDR3 is TGTGCCAGCAGCCCGGGATCCCACGGTGGGAACACTGAAGCTTTCTTT. Protein: CASSPGSHGGNTEAFF.

This clone was detected only once. This chain joins TRBV14 and TRBJ2-1; TRBD2 might be the D (5 bases). V dropped 0 bases and J dropped 14 bases, with 11 bases sitting between them. This CDR3 contains 12 residues. Germline-derived CDR1 and CDR2 are SGHDN and FVKESK. Here the CDR3 reads CASSQDRQREFF. The CDR3 DNA follows: TGTGCCAGCAGCCAAGACAGGCAGAGGGAGTTCTTC.

The chain employs TRBV28 and TRBJ2-5; perhaps TRBD1 as D (5 bases). The CDR3 spans 14 residues. CDR1 is MDHEN and CDR2 is SYDVKM in the germline V gene. Trimming removed 2 bases at V and 3 bases at J, with 10 bases between. The CDR3 bases are TGTGCCAGCAGTTTAGCCCAGGGTAAAGAGACCCAGTACTTC. This encodes CASSLAQGKETQYF. The whole variable domain, filled in from reference TRBV28 and TRBJ2-5, reads DVKVTQSSRYLVKRTGEKVFLECVQDMDHENMFWYRQDPGLGLRLIYFSYDVKMKEKGDIPEGYSVSREKKERFSLILESASTNQTSMYLCASSLAQGKETQYFGPGTRLLVL.

V and J are TRBV6-5 and TRBJ1-1; D is possibly TRBD1 (5 bases). The V end was cut by 5 bases, the J end by 5 bases, with 18 bases between. The CDR3 extends over 15 amino acids. Germline-derived CDR1 and CDR2 are MNHEY and SVGAGI. CDR3 in DNA: TGTGCCAGCAGTCGCACTGATGGGGGAGGGACTGAAGCTTTCTTT. Protein sequence: CASSRTDGGGTEAFF.

V gene TRBV2 combines with J gene TRBJ1-1; D ambiguous. CDR3 size: 12 residues. V was trimmed by 4 bases and J by 1 base, leaving 4 bases between them. The germline CDR1 and CDR2 sequences are SNHLY and FYNNEI. The CDR3 region is CASSGTNTEAFF. In DNA, the CDR3 is TGTGCCAGCAGTGGGACGAACACTGAAGCTTTCTTT. Using reference TRBV2 and TRBJ1-1 for the parts outside the CDR3, the full variable domain is EPEVTQTPSHQVTQMGQEVILRCVPISNHLYFYWYRQILGQKVEFLVSFYNNEISEKSEIFDDQFSVERPDGSNFTLKIRSTKLEDSAMYFCASSGTNTEAFFGQGTRLTVV.

The V gene is TRBV7-2, the J gene TRBJ1-5; 7 bases match TRBD1. CDR3 length equals 14 residues. The germline gives CDR1 SGHTA, CDR2 FQGNSA. Germline trimming cut 3 bases from V and 2 bases from J; bases unmatched to any gene: 1. CDR3 DNA: TGTGCCAGCAGCTTCGGGACAGGCAATCAGCCCCAGCATTTT. Translation: CASSFGTGNQPQHF.

This clone was counted a single time. The chain employs TRBV28 and TRBJ2-2; the D is unclear. There are 17 residues in the CDR3. Germline values: CDR1 MDHEN, CDR2 SYDVKM. Trimming took off 3 bases at V and 0 bases at J, with 14 bases between the two ends. CDR3 DNA: TGTGCCAGCAGTTTCGCTGCAGATACATCGAACACCGGGGAGCTGTTTTTT. Its protein product is CASSFAADTSNTGELFF.

This sequence joins TRBV6-4 and TRBJ1-1, with 8 bases identical to TRBD1. The CDR3 length is 15 residues. Germline V gene data show CDR1 as MRHNA and CDR2 as SNTAGT. V trimming: 5 bases; J trimming: 3 bases; junction bases outside the gene matches: 8. The CDR3 here is CASSRTGYGDTEAFF. CDR3 sequence (DNA): TGTGCCAGCAGTAGGACAGGGTATGGAGACACTGAAGCTTTCTTT.

The V gene is TRBV27, the J gene TRBJ2-1, with a tentative D call TRBD2 (5 bases). The CDR3 loop spans 14 amino acids. Germline-derived CDR1 and CDR2 are MNHEY and SMNVEV (reference sequence). Trimming left V 1 base short and J 4 bases short, with 8 bases between. CDR3: CASSLFGEYNEQFF. The CDR3 region has the DNA TGTGCCAGCAGTTTATTCGGGGAATACAATGAGCAGTTCTTC.

This rearrangement joins TRBV11-2 to TRBJ1-3; TRBD1 aligns across 7 bases. With V trimmed by 5 bases and J by 0 bases, 4 bases remained unmatched. The germline V gene encodes CDR1 SGHAT and CDR2 FQNNGV. The CDR3 spans 15 residues. The CDR3 nucleotides read TGTGCCAGCAGCGAGGGACAGTCCTCTGGAAACACCATATATTTT. Translating it yields CASSEGQSSGNTIYF.

The chain uses TRBV9 and TRBJ2-7; D is undetermined. Trimming removed 4 bases from V and 2 bases from J, with 22 bases in between. Germline CDR1 is SGDLS and CDR2 is YYNGEE. CDR3 length: 17 amino acids. CDR3 nucleotide sequence: TGTGCCAGCAGCTCCTCAGCCGACCCGGGCATTACCTACGAGCAGTACTTC. It translates to CASSSSADPGITYEQYF.

The V call is TRBV10-3, the J call TRBJ2-7; D could derive from TRBD1 or TRBD2 (5 bases each). Germline-derived CDR1 and CDR2 are ENHRY and SYGVKD. CDR3 length: 17 amino acids. The ends were cut back, 2 bases at V and 3 bases at J, with 20 bases in the middle. The CDR3 DNA sequence: TGTGCCATCAGTGAGGGGGGTCAGAACGGAAAGTACTACGAGCAGTACTTC. Translated, it gives CAISEGGQNGKYYEQYF.

The rearrangement joins TRBV5-4 to TRBJ1-4; a possible D gene is TRBD1 (6 bases). CDR3 length: 16 amino acids. V lost 0 bases and J 7 bases, leaving 16 bases between the germline ends. CDR1 is SGHNT, CDR2 YYREEE, per germline (reference sequence). The CDR3 sequence: CASSLAFGGGVEKLFF. The CDR3 DNA reads as TGTGCCAGCAGCTTGGCCTTCGGAGGGGGAGTTGAAAAACTGTTTTTT.

The V gene is TRBV18, the J gene TRBJ2-7; 7 bases align to TRBD1. From germline, CDR1 is KGHSH and CDR2 LQKENI. The CDR3 consists of 14 residues. V lost 8 bases and J lost 6; bases outside the gene matches: 13. CDR3 in DNA: TGTGCCAGCGCAATAGGCACAGGGGCGGCCGAGCAGTACTTC. It encodes CASAIGTGAAEQYF. The whole variable domain, filled in from reference TRBV18 and TRBJ2-7, reads NAGVMQNPRHLVRRRGQEARLRCSPMKGHSHVYWYRQLPEEGLKFMVYLQKENIIDESGMPKERFSAEFPKEGPSILRIQQVVRGDSAAYFCASAIGTGAAEQYFGPGTRLTVT.

The rearrangement links TRBV19 to TRBJ1-4; 7 nucleotides agree with TRBD1. The junction had 10 bases not matched to a gene; V was cut back by 7 bases and J by 2 bases. CDR1 and CDR2 (germline): LNHDA, SQIVND (reference sequence). The CDR3 runs 16 residues. The CDR3 is CASTAGQTKTNEKLFF. The CDR3 nucleotides are TGTGCCAGTACCGCGGGACAGACGAAGACTAATGAAAAACTGTTTTTT.

The V and J genes are TRBV28 and TRBJ1-3, with 9 bases that match TRBD1. CDR1 is MDHEN and CDR2 is SYDVKM in the germline V gene. With V trimmed by 6 bases and J by 0 bases, 12 bases remained unmatched. This CDR3 is built from 18 residues. The DNA for the CDR3 is TGTGCCAGCAGGGCCCTCGGACAGGGGACTAACTCTGGAAACACCATATATTTT. Amino acid sequence: CASRALGQGTNSGNTIYF.

The chain combines TRBV19 with TRBJ1-2; tentatively, D is TRBD1 (5 bases). The CDR3 length is 14 residues. Germline CDR1 is LNHDA and CDR2 is SQIVND (reference sequence). The V end lost 4 bases, the J end lost 2 bases, and 11 bases lay between the germline ends. CDR3 in DNA: TGTGCCAGTAGTACTTCCCCAGGGAACTATGGCTACACCTTC. Translating it yields CASSTSPGNYGYTF.

This clone was detected a few times. The chain joins TRBV27 to TRBJ1-2; D is ambiguous. The V end was cut by 3 bases, the J end by 4 bases, with 9 bases between. The CDR3 is 13 amino acids. The germline CDR1 and CDR2 sequences are MNHEY and SMNVEV (reference sequence). The CDR3: CASSFWAGYGYTF. The CDR3 DNA follows: TGTGCCAGCAGTTTTTGGGCCGGCTATGGCTACACCTTC.

The CDR3 DNA reads as TGTGCCAGCAGTTTTGGGGGGACGGATAATGAAAAACTGTTTTTT. Its translation is CASSFGGTDNEKLFF. V usage is TRBV28 and J usage is TRBJ1-4; perhaps TRBD1 as D (5 bases). The germline V gene has CDR1 MDHEN and CDR2 SYDVKM. CDR3 length: 15 residues. Trimming pared 3 bases from V and 4 bases from J, leaving 12 bases between.

V usage is TRBV29-1 and J usage is TRBJ1-2, with D hard to call. The V gene lost 3 bases and the J gene lost 2 bases, with 7 bases spanning the gap. Looked up from germline, CDR1 is SQVTM and CDR2 is ANQGSEA. CDR3 length equals 12 residues. CDR3 protein: CSVDNLNYGYTF. In DNA, the CDR3 is TGCAGCGTTGATAACCTGAACTATGGCTACACCTTC.

The chain carries TRBV6-5 and TRBJ1-1; D is unresolved. V was cut by 5 bases and J by 1 base, with 8 bases left in between. There are 13 residues in the CDR3. Germline assignment: CDR1 MNHEY and CDR2 SVGAGI. The CDR3 coding sequence is TGTGCCAGCAGTACAGCGCAGAACACTGAAGCTTTCTTT. This encodes CASSTAQNTEAFF.

J is TRBJ1-2 and V is TRBV24-1; D not resolved. V was trimmed by 3 bases and J by 6 bases, leaving 13 bases between them. There are 14 residues in the CDR3. Germline V lookup: CDR1 KGHDR, CDR2 SFDVKD. CDR3 in DNA: TGTGCCACCAGTGATCCCGGGAGGGCGGATGGCTACACCTTC. As protein: CATSDPGRADGYTF.

This sequence joins TRBV9 and TRBJ2-7; TRBD1 aligns across 8 bases. The length of the CDR3 is 16 residues. Losses at the gene ends were 4 bases for V and 4 bases for J; bases not matched to a gene: 13. Germline V gene lookup returns CDR1 SGDLS and CDR2 YYNGEE. The CDR3 DNA sequence: TGTGCCAGCAGCCCAGAGCTCGGGACAGGACGATACGAGCAGTACTTC. It yields the protein CASSPELGTGRYEQYF.

This chain links TRBV14 with TRBJ1-5; TRBD1 is a possible D gene (5 bases). Germline V gene lookup returns CDR1 SGHDN and CDR2 FVKESK. V lost 1 base, J lost 2 bases, and 21 bases lay in between. CDR3 length equals 19 residues. Here the CDR3 DNA reads TGTGCCAGCAGCCAAGCCCGGACTCTCCCTCGGGGGGGCAATCAGCCCCAGCATTTT. Protein sequence: CASSQARTLPRGGNQPQHF. Full variable domain (missing parts from reference TRBV14 and TRBJ1-5): EAGVTQFPSHSVIEKGQTVTLRCDPISGHDNLYWYRRVMGKEIKFLLHFVKESKQDESGMPNNRFLAERTGGTYSTLKVQPAELEDSGVYFCASSQARTLPRGGNQPQHFGDGTRLSIL.

The chain links TRBV10-1 to TRBJ2-3; 7 nucleotides line up with TRBD1. The V gene end was trimmed by 5 bases and the J gene end by 2 bases; junction bases not matched to a gene: 7. Germline CDR1 WNHNN, CDR2 SYGVQD (reference sequence). The CDR3 is made up of 15 amino acids. The CDR3 spells CASSPGQPHTDTQYF. In nucleotides, the CDR3 is TGCGCCAGCAGTCCGGGACAGCCACACACAGATACGCAGTATTTT.

The chain combines TRBV7-2 with TRBJ1-5; 7 nucleotides align to TRBD1. With 5 bases clipped from V and 4 bases from J, the junction kept 5 bases outside the gene matches. CDR3 size: 14 residues. CDR1 is SGHTA and CDR2 is FQGNSA in the germline V gene. The CDR3 sequence: CASSRDSVNQPQHF. Here the CDR3 DNA reads TGTGCCAGCAGCCGGGACAGCGTTAATCAGCCCCAGCATTTT.

This rearrangement joins TRBV6-2 or TRBV6-3 to TRBJ2-7, with TRBD2 matching over 8 bases. The J segment lost 0 bases and the V segment lost 4 bases, leaving 8 bases of the junction unmatched. The CDR3 loop spans 16 amino acids. The V gene's germline CDR1 is MNHEY and CDR2 SVGEGT. Here the CDR3 reads CASSFLAGRLSYEQYF. In DNA form, the CDR3 reads TGTGCCAGCAGTTTTTTAGCGGGGCGTCTCTCCTACGAGCAGTACTTC.